This T cell receptor (beta chain) was identified in a study of tumor and adjacent non-tumor tissue in lung cancer. The template was RNA from unsorted bulk tissue. Distant lung tissue was collected more than 3 cm away from the tumor edge. This clonotype came up once. One junction end does not reproduce the germline sequence, and a read error may be involved. Three rounds of nested PCR, following a modified ARM-PCR protocol, produced the TCRbeta library. TCRdb re-called the multiplex PCR reads with MiXCR, one entry per CDR3 protein. Among approximately 68,000 distinct CDR3 sequences, roughly three quarters were seen once, and the ten largest hold 40% to 45%. The CDR3 runs 14 residues. The V gene's germline CDR1 is SGHAT and CDR2 FQDESV (reference sequence).

The specimen was distant non-tumor lung tissue. The clonotype comes from a man aged 60-69 years with non-small cell lung cancer. The chain uses TRBV11-1 and TRBJ2-5; D possibly corresponds to TRBD1 (5 bases). Written as DNA, the CDR3 is TGTACCAGCAGCAAGGACACGTACCAAGAGATCCAGTACTTC. Protein: CTSSKDTYQEIQYF.